The text below deals with one T cell receptor beta chain. Antigen: not known. The data stem from a study of identifying expanded T cells in peripheral blood. Healthy donors had no documented immune events, such as infections, while sampled. Study-wide results and limits: Over about two and four weeks, about 17 and 20 clones changed, versus around 1.3 between replicates.

The protocol was immunoSEQ multiplex PCR, while the TCRdb copy is restricted to in-frame clones and leaves out a portion. The sample shows about 76,000 clones, 84% of them seen only once. The length of the CDR3 is 10 residues. The sample taken for sequencing was blood. The chain combines TRBV7-5 with TRBJ2-1; the D call of TRBD2 is as the table states it, not checked on the DNA. TRBV7-5 is a pseudogene segment. The clonotype originates from a person aged 18 to 69 in good health. The CDR3 region has the DNA TGTGCCAGAAGCAATCGGGAGCAGTTCTTC. The encoded protein is CARSNREQFF.